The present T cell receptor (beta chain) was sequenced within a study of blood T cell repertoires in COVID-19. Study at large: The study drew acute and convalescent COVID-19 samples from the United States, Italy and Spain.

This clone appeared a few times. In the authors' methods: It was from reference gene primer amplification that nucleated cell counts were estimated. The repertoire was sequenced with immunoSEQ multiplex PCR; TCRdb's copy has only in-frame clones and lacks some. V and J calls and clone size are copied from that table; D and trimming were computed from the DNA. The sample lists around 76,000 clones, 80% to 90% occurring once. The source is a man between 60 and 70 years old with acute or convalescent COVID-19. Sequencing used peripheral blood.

Here the CDR3 reads CASSLAMTSGSEETQYF. Written as DNA, the CDR3 is TGCGCCAGCAGCTTGGCGATGACTAGCGGGAGCGAGGAGACCCAGTACTTC. The chain has TRBV5-1 and TRBJ2-5; 12 positions match TRBD2. Germline assignment: CDR1 SGHRS and CDR2 YFSETQ. Losses at the gene ends were 0 bases for V and 5 bases for J; bases not matched to a gene: 8. The CDR3 runs to 17 residues.